What follows are 17 T cell receptor beta chains derived from one specimen sequenced in a study of T cells after yellow fever vaccination. MiXCR was run by TCRdb on the 5' RACE reads, yielding one entry per CDR3 protein. The data contain 450,000 to 600,000 distinct CDR3 sequences, approximately 13% of them singletons. Sequenced material: PBMCs, taken on the day of the yellow fever booster vaccination. These receptors were collected from a man aged 30-40 years who received the YFV17D yellow fever vaccine.

This CDR3 reads CASSSLGLAGNEQFF. The CDR3 region has the DNA TGTGCCAGCAGTTCGCTGGGACTAGCGGGGAATGAGCAGTTCTTC. V usage is TRBV6-2 or TRBV6-3 and J usage is TRBJ2-1, with 13 nucleotides matching TRBD2. The CDR3 runs 15 residues. The germline V gene encodes CDR1 MNHEY and CDR2 SVGEGT. V lost 4 bases and J lost 7; bases outside the gene matches: 4.

This chain uses TRBV12-3 or TRBV12-4 with TRBJ2-7, with TRBD1 identical over 8 bases. Unmatched junction bases numbered 7, after V lost 4 bases and J lost 5 bases. The CDR3 loop spans 14 amino acids. This CDR3 is CASSYRTGRDEQYF. Written as DNA, the CDR3 is TGTGCCAGCAGTTACCGGACAGGGCGGGACGAGCAGTACTTC.

This chain joins TRBV29-1 and TRBJ2-5, with 7 nucleotides matching TRBD2. Germline loops: CDR1 SQVTM, CDR2 ANQGSEA. V shed 4 bases, J shed 4 bases, and the junction held 3 bases outside the gene matches. This CDR3 region has 12 residues. CDR3 DNA: TGCAGCGTTGGGTCGGGGGGAGAGACCCAGTACTTC. The encoded protein is CSVGSGGETQYF.

V and J are TRBV20-1 and TRBJ2-5, with D perhaps TRBD1 or TRBD2 (5 bases each). The V and J ends lost 6 bases and 7 bases respectively, with 15 bases between them. The germline gives CDR1 DFQATT, CDR2 SNEGSKA (reference sequence). This CDR3 has 12 amino acids. CDR3 sequence (DNA): TGCAGTGCAACGGGACCCCGGGGGACCCAGTACTTC. Encoded protein: CSATGPRGTQYF.

This clonotype was found a few times. J is TRBJ2-4 and V is TRBV4-2, with D hard to call. The ends were cut back, 0 bases at V and 4 bases at J, with 7 bases in the middle. Germline V CDR1 and CDR2: LGHNA, YNFKEQ. The CDR3 consists of 14 residues. CDR3 loop: CASSQDNMKNIQYF. The CDR3 nucleotides read TGTGCCAGCAGCCAAGATAATATGAAAAACATTCAGTACTTC.

The genes are TRBV5-1 and TRBJ2-7, with TRBD1 matching 7 bases. The CDR3 runs 17 residues. V was clipped by 2 bases and J by 6 bases; unmatched bases: 17. Looked up from germline, CDR1 is SGHRS and CDR2 is YFSETQ. The CDR3 DNA follows: TGCGCCAGCAGCTTTCTCTTGCCCGGGACAGCCTTTGCCGAGCAGTACTTC. Translating gives CASSFLLPGTAFAEQYF.

The chain uses TRBV6-1 and TRBJ2-7; 9 bases are a match to TRBD2. The CDR3 runs 15 residues. J lost 3 bases, V lost 4 bases, and 7 bases had no gene match. The germline V gene has CDR1 MNHNS and CDR2 SASEGT. Here the CDR3 DNA reads TGTGCCAGCAGTGCGCGACGGCGGGAGGGCTACGAGCAGTACTTC. Its protein is CASSARRREGYEQYF.

At least ten counts were recorded for this clonotype. This chain joins TRBV7-2 and TRBJ2-7; D unclear. The ends were cut back, 5 bases at V and 0 bases at J, with 14 bases in the middle. The CDR3 totals 15 residues. Germline V gene lookup returns CDR1 SGHTA and CDR2 FQGNSA. DNA of the CDR3: TGTGCCAGCAGCCTCCTTGGTCCCTCCTCCTACGAGCAGTACTTC. This translates into CASSLLGPSSYEQYF.

In its sample, this clonotype was seen a few times. The chain has TRBV7-9 and TRBJ1-5; D is unclear. The CDR3 is 14 residues long. The ends were cut back, 9 bases at V and 0 bases at J, with 12 bases in the middle. CDR1 and CDR2 (germline): SEHNR, FQNEAQ (reference sequence). The CDR3 bases are TGTGCCAGTGGTCCGGACTATAGCAATCAGCCCCAGCATTTT. This sequence encodes CASGPDYSNQPQHF.

The sample holds many counts of this clonotype. The chain links TRBV11-2 to TRBJ2-1, with a weak D call TRBD2 (6 bases). In germline, CDR1 is SGHAT, CDR2 FQNNGV. The CDR3 runs to 12 residues. V was clipped by 4 bases and J by 9 bases, with 10 bases between them. The CDR3 DNA is TGTGCCAGCAGCTCCTCCGGGGGTGAGCAGTTCTTC. Its translation: CASSSSGGEQFF.

The rearrangement uses TRBV10-3 and TRBJ2-7; 7 nucleotides align to TRBD2. Trimming at V came to 4 bases and at J to 6 bases, leaving 12 bases not matched to a gene. Looked up from germline, CDR1 is ENHRY and CDR2 is SYGVKD. This CDR3 has 15 amino acids. The CDR3 sequence is CAISVGSQAGIEQYF. CDR3 sequence (DNA): TGTGCCATCAGTGTAGGGAGCCAAGCGGGAATCGAGCAGTACTTC.

V is TRBV9 and J is TRBJ2-7; D is tentatively TRBD1 or TRBD2 (5 bases each). CDR1 is SGDLS and CDR2 is YYNGEE in the germline V gene. The CDR3 contains 13 residues. V dropped 6 bases and J dropped 4 bases, with 14 bases sitting between them. In DNA, the CDR3 is TGTGCCAGCAATAAACGGGGCCCTTACGAGCAGTACTTC. It encodes CASNKRGPYEQYF.

The rearrangement uses TRBV30 and TRBJ1-2; D gene uncertain. CDR3 size: 13 residues. CDR1 is GTSNPN, CDR2 SVGIG, per germline (reference sequence). V lost 0 bases and J 2 bases, leaving 7 bases between the germline ends. The CDR3 sequence: CAWSVQENYGYTF. The CDR3 DNA reads as TGTGCCTGGAGTGTTCAGGAGAACTATGGCTACACCTTC.

This clonotype was seen a handful of times. This chain links TRBV27 with TRBJ2-5; no clear D gene. The germline V and J ends were trimmed by 10 bases and 5 bases, with 11 bases remaining between them. The length of the CDR3 is 11 residues. Per the germline V gene, CDR1 is MNHEY and CDR2 is SMNVEV (reference sequence). The CDR3: CATRYLETQYF. In nucleotides, the CDR3 is TGTGCCACTAGGTATTTGGAGACCCAGTACTTC.

This clonotype was counted only a few times. The chain uses TRBV5-1 and TRBJ2-3; D remains ambiguous. The CDR3 is 15 residues long. Trimming stripped 0 bases from V and 2 bases from J, with 10 bases between. CDR1 and CDR2 (germline): SGHRS, YFSETQ. The CDR3 DNA reads TGCGCCAGCAGCTTGGTGGGGTCCGACACAGATACGCAGTATTTT. It is translated as CASSLVGSDTDTQYF.

This clonotype was found a few times. The rearrangement links TRBV20-1 to TRBJ2-7; D tentatively fits TRBD1 or TRBD2 (6 bases each). Germline V lookup: CDR1 DFQATT, CDR2 SNEGSKA (reference sequence). The CDR3 is 14 amino acids. The V gene lost 2 bases and the J gene lost 0 bases, with 11 bases spanning the gap. CDR3 nucleotides: TGCAGTGCTAGACCCCGGGGGCACTCCTACGAGCAGTACTTC. It encodes CSARPRGHSYEQYF.

This clonotype was found many times. The chain links TRBV6-5 to TRBJ2-3, with TRBD2 matching over 10 bases. CDR1 MNHEY and CDR2 SVGAGI come from the germline V gene. V dropped 0 bases and J dropped 0; count of bases not matched to a gene: 6. This CDR3 is 18 amino acids long. The CDR3 DNA reads as TGTGCCAGCAGTTACTCGCTAGCGGGAGATCCTAGCACAGATACGCAGTATTTT. Residues: CASSYSLAGDPSTDTQYF.